The 9 T cell receptor beta chains reported below all come from one sample, sequenced in a study of blood T cells in healthy people across ages. Using a J-beta primer mix together with a sample-barcoded 5' primer, a second PCR was run for roughly 7 to 11 cycles. Each CDR3 protein gets one entry after TCRdb re-called the 5' RACE reads with MiXCR. The sample lists under 950,000 distinct CDR3 sequences; about 24% were seen once. Material for sequencing was blood. The receptors were sampled from a man in his 70s in good health.

This clonotype turned up a few times. The rearrangement joins TRBV5-1 to TRBJ1-1; TRBD1 is a possible D gene (5 bases). This CDR3 region has 14 residues. Trimming cost V 4 bases and J 0 bases, with 10 bases left between them. Germline V gene data show CDR1 as SGHRS and CDR2 as YFSETQ. This CDR3 reads CASSRGPMNTEAFF. CDR3 coding DNA: TGCGCCAGCAGCCGGGGACCCATGAACACTGAAGCTTTCTTT.

V usage is TRBV4-3 and J usage is TRBJ2-3; D unresolved. CDR3 length: 16 residues. CDR1 is LGHNA, CDR2 YSLEER, per germline. The V end lost 1 base, the J end lost 0 bases, and 11 bases lay between the germline ends. The CDR3 loop reads CASSQGGTISTDTQYF. The CDR3, as DNA: TGCGCCAGCAGCCAAGGGGGTACAATTAGCACAGATACGCAGTATTTT.

This clonotype appeared a few times. The chain combines TRBV10-3 with TRBJ1-2, with 7 bases fitting TRBD1. CDR3 length: 12 amino acids. Germline CDR1 ENHRY, CDR2 SYGVKD. Germline trimming cut 3 bases from V and 6 bases from J; bases unmatched to any gene: 1. CDR3 DNA: TGTGCCATCAGTGACACAGGGGATGGCTACACCTTC. This encodes CAISDTGDGYTF.

This clonotype was counted only a few times. The CDR3 is CASSPYIPPYEQYF. The CDR3 region has the DNA TGTGCCAGCAGTCCATATATCCCACCTTACGAGCAGTACTTC. This chain connects TRBV28 to TRBJ2-5, with D hard to call. The DNA end is more similar to TRBJ2-7, so the J call may be wrong. In germline, CDR1 is MDHEN, CDR2 SYDVKM. The CDR3 totals 14 residues.

This clonotype was counted only a few times. The chain uses TRBV20-1 and TRBJ2-7, with 11 bases that match TRBD1. Trimming cost V 3 bases and J 6 bases; bases outside gene matches: 7. Germline CDR1 DFQATT, CDR2 SNEGSKA (reference sequence). The CDR3 contains 14 residues. CDR3 bases: TGCAGTGCTAGCTGGGGACAGGGGGTTGGCGAGCAGTACTTC. This codes for CSASWGQGVGEQYF.

The chain recombines TRBV7-3 with TRBJ1-2, with 8 bases identical to TRBD1. Germline V gene sequence: CDR1 SGHTA, CDR2 FQGTGA. The J segment lost 1 base and the V segment lost 1 base, leaving 5 bases of the junction unmatched. The CDR3 runs to 16 residues. Here the CDR3 reads CASSLNPGGSNYGYTF. As DNA, the CDR3 is TGTGCCAGCAGCTTAAATCCAGGGGGCAGTAACTATGGCTACACCTTC.

Notes on this clonotype: The germline gene is not matched at one end of the junction; a read error may be the cause. The rearrangement uses TRBV25-1 and TRBJ1-3; the match to TRBD1 covers 9 bases. The germline V gene encodes CDR1 MGHDK and CDR2 SYGVNS. This CDR3 contains 17 residues. DNA for the CDR3: TGTGCCAGCAGTGGGTTAAAACAGGGGGCGCGGGGAAACACCGTATATTTT. Residues: CASSGLKQGARGNTVYF.

This clonotype was found a few times. This chain links TRBV5-1 with TRBJ2-3; 9 nucleotides match TRBD2. The CDR3 has 16 amino acids. V dropped 7 bases and J dropped 0; count of bases not matched to a gene: 9. Germline CDR1 and CDR2: SGHRS and YFSETQ. The CDR3 nucleotides are TGCGCCAGCGGAGAGGGACTAGCCCCTAGCACAGATACGCAGTATTTT. This gives the protein CASGEGLAPSTDTQYF.

This clonotype has a handful of counts. The chain is built from TRBV20-1 and TRBJ1-1; a weak D match, TRBD1 (5 bases). The CDR3 has 14 amino acids. From germline, CDR1 is DFQATT and CDR2 SNEGSKA (reference sequence). V lost 6 bases, J lost 2 bases, and 16 bases lay in between. CDR3: CSARNRDGNTEAFF. In DNA form, the CDR3 reads TGCAGTGCCAGGAACCGGGACGGAAACACTGAAGCTTTCTTT.